Presented here are 32 T cell receptor beta chains from one specimen sequenced in a study of shared clonotypes between healthy human individuals. TCRdb's table, derived via immunoSEQ multiplex PCR, lists solely in-frame clones and lacks some. The table lists over 1.4 million clones, about 96% of them singletons. Sequencing used naive CD4+ T cells sorted from blood. Subset indicated: CD45RA+ positively selected. The receptors come from a man aged 25 to 45 in good health.

Notes on this clone: A read error may account for a junction end that differs from germline. This chain joins TRBV6-6 and TRBJ1-4; possibly TRBD1 for D (6 bases). Germline CDR1 is MNHNY and CDR2 is SVGAGI (reference sequence). This CDR3 has 12 residues. The CDR3 is CASTEGGLKGVF. The CDR3 DNA follows: TGTGCCAGCACCGAAGGCGGTCTCAAGGGGGTTTTT.

The chain combines TRBV30 with TRBJ2-4; no definite D call. Trimming took 2 bases from V and 0 from J, leaving 5 bases between them. Germline V CDR1 and CDR2: GTSNPN, SVGIG (reference sequence). This CDR3 has 13 amino acids. The DNA for the CDR3 is TGTGCCTGGAGTTCCGTAGCCAAAAACATTCAGTACTTC. Encoded protein: CAWSSVAKNIQYF.

This clone occurred once. The chain joins TRBV15 to TRBJ2-1; D unresolved. CDR1 is LNHNV, CDR2 YYDKDF, per germline (reference sequence). Trimming pared 0 bases from V and 4 bases from J, leaving 16 bases between. The CDR3 extends over 17 amino acids. For the CDR3, the DNA is TGTGCCACCAGCAGAGATACCCCGGTGCGTGGGTACAATGAGCAGTTCTTC. Translation gives CATSRDTPVRGYNEQFF.

In its sample, this clone was seen once. The chain links TRBV25-1 to TRBJ2-3; 7 bases agree with TRBD2. Trimming took 3 bases from V and 2 from J; bases not matched to a gene: 14. Germline V gene lookup returns CDR1 MGHDK and CDR2 SYGVNS. The CDR3 is 18 amino acids. The CDR3 nucleotides are TGTGCCAGCAGTGATTGGGGGAGGGCCAACACACACACAGATACGCAGTATTTT. It codes for CASSDWGRANTHTDTQYF.

The table lists this clone with a count of one. This chain links TRBV4-3 with TRBJ2-3; 12 bases map to TRBD2. J gave up 0 bases and V 0 bases, and 7 bases lay outside the gene matches. This CDR3 region has 19 residues. Germline CDR1 reads LGHNA; CDR2 reads YSLEER. As DNA, the CDR3 is TGCGCCAGCAGCCAAGATGGACTAGCGGGACCAGGCAGCACAGATACGCAGTATTTT. It specifies CASSQDGLAGPGSTDTQYF.

The rearrangement uses TRBV7-2 and TRBJ2-3; the D is unclear. This CDR3 has 17 amino acids. V lost 2 bases, J lost 3 bases, and 18 bases lay in between. Germline CDR1 and CDR2: SGHTA and FQGNSA. The CDR3 coding sequence is TGTGCCAGCAGCTTAATCGGTCGGATCCTGAGGACAGATACGCAGTATTTT. The encoded protein is CASSLIGRILRTDTQYF. The complete variable domain, with remaining parts taken from reference TRBV7-2 and TRBJ2-3, reads GAGVSQSPSNKVTEKGKDVELRCDPISGHTALYWYRQSLGQGLEFLIYFQGNSAPDKSGLPSDRFSAERTGGSVSTLTIQRTQQEDSAVYLCASSLIGRILRTDTQYFGPGTRLTVL.

The chain has TRBV2 and TRBJ2-2, with D hard to call. This CDR3 spans 14 amino acids. Germline loops: CDR1 SNHLY, CDR2 FYNNEI. V lost 6 bases to trimming and J lost 1 base, with 9 bases between them. CDR3 in amino acids: CASSADKNTGELFF. CDR3 DNA sequence: TGTGCCAGCAGCGCCGACAAGAACACCGGGGAGCTGTTTTTT. Looking up the rest from reference TRBV2 and TRBJ2-2 gives the full variable domain: EPEVTQTPSHQVTQMGQEVILRCVPISNHLYFYWYRQILGQKVEFLVSFYNNEISEKSEIFDDQFSVERPDGSNFTLKIRSTKLEDSAMYFCASSADKNTGELFFGEGSRLTVL.

This clone was counted once. V and J are TRBV5-6 and TRBJ2-1, with 7 bases aligning to TRBD1. J gave up 8 bases and V 0 bases, and 5 bases lay outside the gene matches. CDR1 is SGHDT, CDR2 YYEEEE, per germline. This CDR3 is built from 14 residues. CDR3 sequence reads: CASSLVGQVYEQFF. CDR3 nucleotides: TGTGCCAGCAGCTTGGTTGGACAGGTCTATGAGCAGTTCTTC.

The genes are TRBV18 and TRBJ1-1; D is undetermined. Trimming took off 3 bases at V and 0 bases at J, with 11 bases between the two ends. This CDR3 contains 15 residues. Germline V lookup: CDR1 KGHSH, CDR2 LQKENI. DNA of the CDR3: TGTGCCAGCTCACCCTCAAACCCGATGAACACTGAAGCTTTCTTT. Translation: CASSPSNPMNTEAFF.

The chain employs TRBV4-1 and TRBJ2-2, with D possibly matching TRBD1 (6 bases). From germline, CDR1 is MGHRA and CDR2 YSYEKL. V was trimmed by 3 bases and J by 7 bases, leaving 21 bases between them. The CDR3 length is 17 residues. The CDR3 bases are TGCGCCAGCAGCCACGCCCTGAGGCGGCCCAGGGGCGGGGAGCTGTTTTTT. Translation gives CASSHALRRPRGGELFF.

The chain carries TRBV21-1 and TRBJ1-5; the table calls TRBD1, which could not be checked here. TRBV21-1 is listed as a pseudogene. CDR3 length: 20 amino acids. CDR3 in amino acids: CASSTSNRVQLGSGNQPQHF. In DNA, the CDR3 is TGTGCCAGCAGCACGTCTAACAGGGTCCAGCTGGGGTCCGGCAATCAGCCCCAGCATTTT.

The gene calls are TRBV18 and TRBJ2-2; no reliable D call. V dropped 0 bases and J dropped 5 bases, with 7 bases sitting between them. Germline assignment: CDR1 KGHSH and CDR2 LQKENI. This CDR3 is built from 14 residues. CDR3 sequence reads: CASSPPPATGELFF. The CDR3 nucleotides read TGTGCCAGCTCACCACCGCCAGCAACCGGGGAGCTGTTTTTT. The full variable domain, with the rest looked up from reference TRBV18 and TRBJ2-2, is NAGVMQNPRHLVRRRGQEARLRCSPMKGHSHVYWYRQLPEEGLKFMVYLQKENIIDESGMPKERFSAEFPKEGPSILRIQQVVRGDSAAYFCASSPPPATGELFFGEGSRLTVL.

This clone has more than one count but fewer than ten. This sequence joins TRBV29-1 and TRBJ2-7; D possibly corresponds to TRBD2 (6 bases). Germline V gene sequence: CDR1 SQVTM, CDR2 ANQGSEA. This CDR3 region has 13 residues. V was clipped by 6 bases and J by 2 bases, with 14 bases between them. The CDR3 reads CSVGGTITYEQYF. The CDR3 DNA follows: TGCAGCGTGGGGGGAACAATCACCTACGAGCAGTACTTC.

J is TRBJ1-2 and V is TRBV5-1; maybe TRBD1 (5 bases). The V gene lost 4 bases and the J gene lost 1 base, with 17 bases spanning the gap. The CDR3 is 16 residues long. In germline, CDR1 is SGHRS, CDR2 YFSETQ. CDR3 amino acids: CASSAGRTVINYGYTF. In DNA form, the CDR3 reads TGCGCCAGCAGCGCGGGACGTACCGTGATTAACTATGGCTACACCTTC.

The rearrangement links TRBV5-1 to TRBJ2-7, with TRBD1 identical over 8 bases. The V segment lost 4 bases and the J segment 0 bases; nucleotides outside the gene matches: 6. The CDR3 is 15 residues long. CDR1 and CDR2 (germline): SGHRS, YFSETQ. Here the CDR3 reads CASSEGTGSSYEQYF. The CDR3 DNA sequence: TGCGCCAGCAGCGAAGGGACAGGCAGCTCCTACGAGCAGTACTTC.

The CDR3 sequence: CASSSRGGRDIGELFF. CDR3 nucleotides: TGTGCCAGCAGCTCTCGCGGCGGGAGGGACATCGGGGAGCTGTTTTTT. The rearrangement links TRBV7-8 to TRBJ2-2; 9 nucleotides match TRBD2. Germline V CDR1 and CDR2: SGHVS, FQNEAQ. With V trimmed by 4 bases and J by 7 bases, 10 bases remained unmatched. The CDR3 spans 16 residues. The variable domain in full, completed from reference TRBV7-8 and TRBJ2-2, reads GAGVSQSPRYKVAKRGQDVALRCDPISGHVSLFWYQQALGQGPEFLTYFQNEAQLDKSGLPSDRFFAERPEGSVSTLKIQRTQQEDSAVYLCASSSRGGRDIGELFFGEGSRLTVL.

This clone was detected only a few times. The chain recombines TRBV28 with TRBJ1-2; D perhaps matches TRBD1 (5 bases). V dropped 0 bases and J dropped 6 bases, with 17 bases sitting between them. The CDR3 consists of 16 residues. From germline, CDR1 is MDHEN and CDR2 SYDVKM. The CDR3 spells CASSLWWTQHKDGYTF. The CDR3 coding sequence is TGTGCCAGCAGTTTATGGTGGACACAACATAAGGATGGCTACACCTTC.

CDR3 DNA: TGTGCCAGCAGTCCTCTCATAGGACAGGGCACAGATACGCAGTATTTT. Protein product: CASSPLIGQGTDTQYF. The chain combines TRBV28 with TRBJ2-3; 7 nucleotides align to TRBD1. The CDR3 spans 16 residues. In germline, CDR1 is MDHEN, CDR2 SYDVKM. The ends lost 5 bases at V and 1 base at J; junction bases unmatched: 9.

The chain employs TRBV27 and TRBJ1-4, with D unresolved. CDR1 and CDR2 from the germline V gene are MNHEY and SMNVEV (reference sequence). V dropped 3 bases and J dropped 2 bases, with 10 bases sitting between them. This CDR3 region has 15 residues. CDR3 sequence: CASSLVRNTNEKLFF. CDR3 coding DNA: TGTGCCAGCAGTTTGGTCAGGAACACTAATGAAAAACTGTTTTTT.

On this clone: Its ends do not fully match the called genes, so a read error is possible. This chain joins TRBV5-4 and TRBJ2-7; 9 nucleotides agree with TRBD2. CDR1 and CDR2 (germline): SGHNT, YYREEE (reference sequence). The CDR3 covers 15 residues. Here the CDR3 reads CASSFPSGTSDEQYF. As DNA, the CDR3 is TGTGCCAGCAGCTTCCCTAGCGGGACCTCCGACGAGCAGTACTTC.

This clone was counted once. The genes are TRBV27 and TRBJ2-3, with D hard to call. The V and J ends lost 3 bases and 2 bases respectively, with 12 bases between them. CDR3 length: 15 amino acids. CDR1 is MNHEY, CDR2 SMNVEV, per germline (reference sequence). CDR3 amino acids: CASSLGGNPTDTQYF. CDR3 bases: TGTGCCAGCAGTTTGGGCGGAAACCCCACAGATACGCAGTATTTT.

The chain is built from TRBV2 and TRBJ1-2, with D possibly being TRBD1 (5 bases). The length of the CDR3 is 16 residues. The germline V gene encodes CDR1 SNHLY and CDR2 FYNNEI. V gave up 3 bases and J gave up 3 bases, with 17 bases separating them. The chain's CDR3 is CASSDATAPLDYGYTF. CDR3 bases: TGTGCCAGCAGTGATGCGACAGCCCCCCTAGACTATGGCTACACCTTC.

The chain uses TRBV5-1 and TRBJ1-2; 9 bases agree with TRBD1. V lost 4 bases to trimming and J lost 6 bases; unmatched junction nucleotides: 7. Germline V gene sequence: CDR1 SGHRS, CDR2 YFSETQ. This CDR3 is built from 14 residues. Written as DNA, the CDR3 is TGCGCCAGCAGCCGGGACAGGGAAGTGCATGGCTACACCTTC. It specifies CASSRDREVHGYTF.

The chain carries TRBV2 and TRBJ2-2; 7 bases align to TRBD2. The germline CDR1 and CDR2 sequences are SNHLY and FYNNEI. CDR3 size: 16 residues. V trimming: 6 bases; J trimming: 5 bases; junction bases outside the gene matches: 12. The CDR3 here is CASRVGGSVFTGELFF. Written as DNA, the CDR3 is TGTGCCAGCAGGGTCGGCGGGAGTGTTTTTACCGGGGAGCTGTTTTTT.

The chain has TRBV7-2 and TRBJ2-7; 10 bases are shared with TRBD1. Germline V gene sequence: CDR1 SGHTA, CDR2 FQGNSA. The ends lost 5 bases at V and 2 bases at J; junction bases unmatched: 6. The CDR3 runs 15 residues. The CDR3 is CASSRDRGRTYEQYF. The CDR3 region has the DNA TGTGCCAGCAGCAGGGACAGGGGACGTACCTACGAGCAGTACTTC.

This chain links TRBV28 with TRBJ2-5, with TRBD1 matching over 7 bases. V gave up 5 bases and J gave up 4 bases; unmatched junction bases: 10. Germline loops: CDR1 MDHEN, CDR2 SYDVKM. The CDR3 loop spans 15 amino acids. CDR3 sequence: CASSPGRGYSETQYF. The DNA of the CDR3 is TGTGCCAGCAGTCCCGGCAGGGGGTATTCAGAGACCCAGTACTTC.

The chain couples TRBV18 to TRBJ1-1, with D perhaps TRBD1 (5 bases). The CDR3 runs 14 residues. CDR1 and CDR2 from the germline V gene are KGHSH and LQKENI. Trimming removed 3 bases from V and 1 base from J, with 9 bases in between. This CDR3 reads CASSPQGRNTEAFF. CDR3 coding DNA: TGTGCCAGCTCACCTCAGGGTCGGAACACTGAAGCTTTCTTT.

The chain recombines TRBV7-6 with TRBJ2-6; TRBD1 matches at 10 bases. This CDR3 is built from 17 residues. J lost 0 bases, V lost 5 bases, and 4 bases had no gene match. In germline, CDR1 is SGHVS, CDR2 FNYEAQ. CDR3 protein: CASSQGQGSSGANVLTF. CDR3 bases: TGTGCCAGCAGCCAGGGACAGGGGAGCTCTGGGGCCAACGTCCTGACTTTC.

The chain links TRBV10-1 to TRBJ2-7, with TRBD2 matching 8 bases. V lost 2 bases, J lost 2 bases, and 2 bases stayed unmatched. Germline-derived CDR1 and CDR2 are WNHNN and SYGVQD (reference sequence). The CDR3 spans 14 residues. As DNA, the CDR3 is TGCGCCAGCAGTGAGCTAGCGGGTGCCTACGAGCAGTACTTC. Its protein product is CASSELAGAYEQYF.

This chain joins TRBV9 and TRBJ2-5, with TRBD1 identical over 7 bases. This CDR3 comprises 15 residues. After removal of 1 base from V and 3 bases from J, the junction contained 6 bases not matched to a gene. Per germline, CDR1 SGDLS and CDR2 YYNGEE. CDR3 nucleotides: TGTGCCAGCAGCGTAATGGGGACAGTTGAAGAGACCCAGTACTTC. Encoded protein: CASSVMGTVEETQYF.

The table lists this clone with a few counts. J is TRBJ1-5 and V is TRBV12-2. TRBV12-2 is given as a pseudogene. The CDR3 runs 12 residues. This chain's CDR3 is CASRLECQPQHF. CDR3 in DNA: TGTGCAAGTCGCTTAGAGTGTCAGCCCCAGCATTTT.

This chain links TRBV5-6 with TRBJ1-2, with a weak D call TRBD1 (5 bases). Germline values: CDR1 SGHDT, CDR2 YYEEEE. The CDR3 extends over 14 amino acids. V was pared by 0 bases and J by 4 bases, with 10 bases between. CDR3 loop: CASSLDAGPYGYTF. The CDR3 coding sequence is TGTGCCAGCAGCTTGGATGCAGGGCCCTATGGCTACACCTTC.